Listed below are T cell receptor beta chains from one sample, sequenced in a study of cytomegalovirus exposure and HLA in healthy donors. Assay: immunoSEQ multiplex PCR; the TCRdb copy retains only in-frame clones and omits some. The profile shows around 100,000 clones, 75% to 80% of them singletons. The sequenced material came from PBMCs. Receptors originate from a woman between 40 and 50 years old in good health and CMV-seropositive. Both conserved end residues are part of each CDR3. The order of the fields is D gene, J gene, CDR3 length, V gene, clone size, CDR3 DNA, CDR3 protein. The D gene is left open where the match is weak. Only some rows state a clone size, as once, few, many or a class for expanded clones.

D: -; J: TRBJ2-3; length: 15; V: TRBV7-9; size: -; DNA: TGTGCCAGCAGCTTAGCTAGCGGAGGCACAGATACGCAGTATTTT; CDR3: CASSLASGGTDTQYF
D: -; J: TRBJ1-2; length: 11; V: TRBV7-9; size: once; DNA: TGTTCCAGCAGCTTACAGGAAGGCTACACCTTC; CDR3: CSSSLQEGYTF
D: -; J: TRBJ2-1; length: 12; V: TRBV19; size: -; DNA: TGTGCCAGTAATCAGATTCCCAATGAGCAGTTCTTC; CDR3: CASNQIPNEQFF
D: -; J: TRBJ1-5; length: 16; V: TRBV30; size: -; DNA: TGTGCCTGGAGTCCCCGGGGGGCCCGCTACAATCAGCCCCAGCATTTT; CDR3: CAWSPRGARYNQPQHF
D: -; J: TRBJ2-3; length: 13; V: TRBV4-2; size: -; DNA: TGTGCCAGTTCGGACACAGGCACAGATACGCAGTATTTT; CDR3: CASSDTGTDTQYF
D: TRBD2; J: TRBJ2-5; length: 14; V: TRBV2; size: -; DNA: TGTGCCAGCAACCGGCTAGCGGGACAAGAGACCCAGTACTTC; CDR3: CASNRLAGQETQYF
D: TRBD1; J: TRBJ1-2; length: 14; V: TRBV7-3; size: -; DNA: TGTGCCAGCAGCTTAACTGGACAGGTTGGGGGCTACACCTTC; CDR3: CASSLTGQVGGYTF
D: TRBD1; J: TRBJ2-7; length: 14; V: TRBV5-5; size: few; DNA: TGTGCCAGCAGCTTCGGGACAGGGGACTACGAGCAGTACTTC; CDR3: CASSFGTGDYEQYF
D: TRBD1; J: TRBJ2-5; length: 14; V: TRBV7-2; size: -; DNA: TGTGCCAGCAGCTCCAGAAGGGGGCGGGAGACCCAGTACTTC; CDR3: CASSSRRGRETQYF
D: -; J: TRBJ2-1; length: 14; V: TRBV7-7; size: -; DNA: TGTGCTAGCAGCTTATCGGTAGCAACCAATGAGCAGTTCTTC; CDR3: CASSLSVATNEQFF
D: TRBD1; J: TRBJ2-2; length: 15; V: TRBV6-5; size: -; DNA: TGTGCCAGCAGCCGTTCGACAGGGTTGGCCGGGGAGCTGTTTTTT; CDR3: CASSRSTGLAGELFF
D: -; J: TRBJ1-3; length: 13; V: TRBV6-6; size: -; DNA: TGTGCCAGCAGTCAACAGGTTGGAAACACCATATATTTT; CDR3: CASSQQVGNTIYF
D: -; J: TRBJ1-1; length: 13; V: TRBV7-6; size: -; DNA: TGTGCCAGCAGCTTAACGGGTGTCCCTGAAGCTTTCTTT; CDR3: CASSLTGVPEAFF
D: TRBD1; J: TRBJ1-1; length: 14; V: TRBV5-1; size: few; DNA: TGCGCCAGCAGCGGACAGGGGGTATACACTGAAGCTTTCTTT; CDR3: CASSGQGVYTEAFF
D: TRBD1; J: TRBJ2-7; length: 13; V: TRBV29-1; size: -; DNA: TGCAGCGTTTCGGGACAGGGTAAGACCGAGCAGTACTTC; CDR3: CSVSGQGKTEQYF
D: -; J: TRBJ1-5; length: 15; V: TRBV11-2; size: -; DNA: TGTGCCAGCAGCTTAGCACAGGGACCCGGGCAGCCCCAGCATTTT; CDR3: CASSLAQGPGQPQHF
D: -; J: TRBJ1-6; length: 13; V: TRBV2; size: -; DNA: TGTGCCAGCAGTGTTGACAGATCTTCACCCCTCCACTTT; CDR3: CASSVDRSSPLHF
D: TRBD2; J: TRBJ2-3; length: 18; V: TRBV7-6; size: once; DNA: TGTGCCAGCAGCTTAGCCGTGATAGCGGGACCGAGCACAGATACGCAGTATTTT; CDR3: CASSLAVIAGPSTDTQYF
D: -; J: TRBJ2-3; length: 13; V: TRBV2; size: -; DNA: TGTGCCAGCGGGGCACCGTTCACAGATACGCAGTATTTT; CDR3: CASGAPFTDTQYF
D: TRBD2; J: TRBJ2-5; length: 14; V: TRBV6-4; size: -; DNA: TGTGCCAGCAGTGAGACTAGCCGCCAAGAGACCCAGTACTTC; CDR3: CASSETSRQETQYF
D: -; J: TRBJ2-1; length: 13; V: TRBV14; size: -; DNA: TGTGCCAGCAGCCAAGTTAGGGGTTATGAGCAGTTCTTC; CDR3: CASSQVRGYEQFF
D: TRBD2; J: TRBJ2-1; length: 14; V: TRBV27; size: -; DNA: TGTGCCAGCAGTTTGACTAGCGGGAACAATGAGCAGTTCTTC; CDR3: CASSLTSGNNEQFF
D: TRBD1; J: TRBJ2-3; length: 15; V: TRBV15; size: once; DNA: TGTGCCACCAGCATCGGACAGGGAAGCACAGATACGCAGTATTTT; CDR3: CATSIGQGSTDTQYF
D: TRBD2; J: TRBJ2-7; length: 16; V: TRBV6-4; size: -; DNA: TGTGCCAGCAGTGAAACTTCCGGGACTAGACGGGGGGAGCAGTACTTC; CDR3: CASSETSGTRRGEQYF
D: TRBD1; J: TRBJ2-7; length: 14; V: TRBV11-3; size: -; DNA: TGTGCCAGCAGCTACAGGACAGGGGTATACGAGCAGTACTTC; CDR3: CASSYRTGVYEQYF
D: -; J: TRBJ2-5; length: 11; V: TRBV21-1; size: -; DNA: TGTGCCAGCAGCAACAACAGGGACGAGTACTTC; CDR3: CASSNNRDEYF
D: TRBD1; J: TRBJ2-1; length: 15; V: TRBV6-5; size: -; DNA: TGTGCCAGCAGTTCCGGGACAGAAGCAAACAATGAGCAGCTCTTC; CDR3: CASSSGTEANNEQLF
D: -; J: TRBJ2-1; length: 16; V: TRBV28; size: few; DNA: TGTGCCAGCAGCCCAGGGGGGACAGACTCCTACAATGAGCAGTTCTTC; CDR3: CASSPGGTDSYNEQFF
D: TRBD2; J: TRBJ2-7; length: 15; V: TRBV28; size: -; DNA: TGTGCCAGCAGTACTAACCGACTAGCGGGACGCGAGCAGTACTTC; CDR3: CASSTNRLAGREQYF
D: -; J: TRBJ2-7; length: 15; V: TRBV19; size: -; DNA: TGTGCCAGTAAGGCGGAAGACCACCTCTCCTACGAGCAGTACTTC; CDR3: CASKAEDHLSYEQYF
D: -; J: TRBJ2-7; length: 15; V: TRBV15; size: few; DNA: TGTGCCACCAGCCGCTCCCCGGACTCAGGCTACGAGCAGTACTTC; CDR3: CATSRSPDSGYEQYF
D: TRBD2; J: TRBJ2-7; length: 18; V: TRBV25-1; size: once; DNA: TGTGCCAGCAGTGAATTTGGGGGGGCTAGCGGGGGTTCCTACGAGCAGTACTTC; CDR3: CASSEFGGASGGSYEQYF